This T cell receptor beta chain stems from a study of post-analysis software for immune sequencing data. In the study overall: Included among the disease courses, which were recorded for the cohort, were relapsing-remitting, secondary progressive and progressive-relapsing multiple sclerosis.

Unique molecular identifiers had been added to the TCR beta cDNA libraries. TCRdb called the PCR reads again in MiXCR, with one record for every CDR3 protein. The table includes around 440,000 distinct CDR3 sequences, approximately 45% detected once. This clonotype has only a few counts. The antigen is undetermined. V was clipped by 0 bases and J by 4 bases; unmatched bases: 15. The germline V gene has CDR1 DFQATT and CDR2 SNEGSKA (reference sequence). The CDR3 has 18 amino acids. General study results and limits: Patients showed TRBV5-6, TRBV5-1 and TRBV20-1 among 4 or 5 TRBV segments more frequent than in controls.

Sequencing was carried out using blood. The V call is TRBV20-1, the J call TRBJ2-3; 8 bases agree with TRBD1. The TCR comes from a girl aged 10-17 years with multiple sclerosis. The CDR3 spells CSARDPTRGREVSDTQYF. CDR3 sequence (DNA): TGCAGTGCTAGAGATCCGACCAGGGGGCGCGAAGTTTCAGATACGCAGTATTTT.